Listed below are T cell receptor beta chains from one sample, sequenced in a study of human T cells and chemical hapten exposure. In TCRdb, the RACE reads were re-called with MiXCR into one record per CDR3 protein. This sample has nearly 350,000 distinct CDR3 sequences, with 6% to 8.5% found just once. This specimen consisted of whole blood, obtained in connection with sensitization to the hapten diphenylcyclopropenone (DPC). These receptors originate from a young woman with alopecia areata. Some clones in this sample may be carry-over from other donors' samples. CDR3s include the opening cysteine and the closing phenylalanine or tryptophan. D genes are given only for firm matches. Clone size is given for some rows only: seen once, a few or many times, or a class if the clone is expanded.

D gene	CDR3 length	J gene	clone size	V gene	CDR3 DNA	CDR3 protein
NA	13	TRBJ1-2	NA	TRBV7-2	TGTGCCAGCAGTCTAGCCTTCTTTTATGGCTACACCTTC	CASSLAFFYGYTF
NA	14	TRBJ1-5	NA	TRBV27	TGTGCCAGCAGTTTTGCGGGGGCGCTCCAGCCCCAGCATTTT	CASSFAGALQPQHF
NA	12	TRBJ1-1	NA	TRBV28	TGTGCCAGCAGTTTAACGACGACTGAAGCTTTCTTT	CASSLTTTEAFF
TRBD1	16	TRBJ2-6	NA	TRBV5-1	TGCGCCAGCAGCACGGACAGGGGCTCCGGGGCCAACGTCCTGACTTTC	CASSTDRGSGANVLTF
NA	15	TRBJ1-6	NA	TRBV12-3/TRBV12-4	TGTGCCAGCAGTTTCTGGGGGGGGTCCAATTCACCCCTCCACTTT	CASSFWGGSNSPLHF
NA	12	TRBJ1-3	NA	TRBV7-9	TGTGCCAGCAGCCTCGAAAGAAACACCATATATTTT	CASSLERNTIYF
NA	15	TRBJ2-1	many	TRBV14	TGTGCCAGCAGCCAAAGACCCGGAGATCTCGATGAGCAGTTCTTC	CASSQRPGDLDEQFF
TRBD1	15	TRBJ1-1	NA	TRBV4-2	TGTGCCAGCAGCCAAGATCAGGGGGTAGACACTGAAGCTTTCTTT	CASSQDQGVDTEAFF
NA	15	TRBJ1-4	many	TRBV2	TGTGCCAGCAGCTACCAGGGGTTAACTAATGAAAAACTGTTTTTT	CASSYQGLTNEKLFF
TRBD2	18	TRBJ2-3	many	TRBV7-2	TGTGCCAGCAGCTTTCGGGTAGCGGGGGTTTCTAGCACAGATACGCAGTATTTT	CASSFRVAGVSSTDTQYF
NA	15	TRBJ1-3	NA	TRBV7-9	TGTGCCAGCAGCCCCCGGGGGAACTCTGGAAACACCATATATTTT	CASSPRGNSGNTIYF
TRBD1	15	TRBJ2-1	few	TRBV7-9	TGTGCCAGCAGCTTACAACGAGGGGGCAGGAATGAGCAGTTCTTC	CASSLQRGGRNEQFF
NA	16	TRBJ2-1	many	TRBV6-6	TGTGCCAGCAAAGCCGGGACACCTTACTCCTACAATGAGCAGTTCTTC	CASKAGTPYSYNEQFF
NA	17	TRBJ1-5	NA	TRBV13	TGTGCCAGCAGCTGGTCTAAGGCCAGCCATAGCAATCAGCCCCAGCATTTT	CASSWSKASHSNQPQHF
TRBD1	15	TRBJ1-2	NA	TRBV3-1	TGTGCCAGCAGTTTGAATACAGGGGGCGACTATGGCTACACCTTC	CASSLNTGGDYGYTF
NA	16	TRBJ2-3	once	TRBV7-8	TGTGCCAGCAGCCCACCCCGGGACCCCGCGAGAGATACGCAGTATTTT	CASSPPRDPARDTQYF
NA	14	TRBJ2-2	few	TRBV24-1	TGTGCCACCTCGGGGCGGGTTAACACCGGGGAGCTGTTTTTT	CATSGRVNTGELFF
NA	12	TRBJ2-7	few	TRBV6-5	TGTGCCAGCAGTTCTTACAAGTACGAGCAGTACTTC	CASSSYKYEQYF
TRBD1	15	TRBJ2-7	many	TRBV6-5	TGTGCCAGCAGAACAGGGGGATCGAGGTCCTACGAGCAGTACTTC	CASRTGGSRSYEQYF
TRBD2	15	TRBJ2-1	many	TRBV29-1	TGCAGCGTTCCTACGGGACTAGCGAGTAACAATGAGCAGTTCTTC	CSVPTGLASNNEQFF
TRBD1	16	TRBJ1-1	NA	TRBV29-1	TGCAGCGTGCCACGGACAGGGAAAAACATGAACACTGAAGCTTTCTTT	CSVPRTGKNMNTEAFF
NA	15	TRBJ1-5	few	TRBV6-2/TRBV6-3	TGTGCCAGCAGTTATGGAGGGGGGCTGGGGCAGCCCCAGCATTTT	CASSYGGGLGQPQHF
NA	16	TRBJ2-2	NA	TRBV4-3	TGCGCCAGCAGCCAAGATCGCACCACGAGCACCGGGGAGCTGTTTTTT	CASSQDRTTSTGELFF
TRBD2	15	TRBJ2-3	many	TRBV28	TGTGCCAGCAGAACTAGCGGGGGGGCCGGAGATACGCAGTATTTT	CASRTSGGAGDTQYF
NA	14	TRBJ1-4	NA	TRBV27	TGTGCCAGCAGTTTATTGGGATTTAATGAAAAACTGTTTTTT	CASSLLGFNEKLFF
NA	15	TRBJ2-3	NA	TRBV20-1	TGCAGTGCTAGAGATCAGGCGGGCCCGGTCGATACGCAGTATTTT	CSARDQAGPVDTQYF
NA	10	TRBJ2-5	NA	TRBV20-1	TGCAGTGCTAGAGTCGAGACCCAGTACTTC	CSARVETQYF
NA	15	TRBJ1-6	NA	TRBV9	TGTGCCAGCAGCGTAGACCCACAGGGTAACTCACCCCTCCACTTT	CASSVDPQGNSPLHF
NA	16	TRBJ2-4	many	TRBV7-9	TGTGCCAGCAGCGCAGCCCCCACTTCTCCCTCCGAAGTTCAGTACTTC	CASSAAPTSPSEVQYF
NA	14	TRBJ1-4	once	TRBV20-1	TGCAGTGCTCCCCAGACAGGTTGGACGGAAAAACTGTTTTTT	CSAPQTGWTEKLFF
NA	14	TRBJ2-5	many	TRBV12-3/TRBV12-4	TGTGCCAGCAGTTTCGGCCCCCTACAAGAGACCCAGTACTTC	CASSFGPLQETQYF
TRBD2	15	TRBJ2-5	few	TRBV19	TGTGCCACCGGTAGGAGTAGCGGGGGGGAAGAGACCCAGTACTTC	CATGRSSGGEETQYF
NA	18	TRBJ1-6	NA	TRBV5-1	TGCGCCAGCAGCTTGTCTTGGGAATCGAGCTCCTATAATTCACCCCTCCACTTT	CASSLSWESSSYNSPLHF
TRBD2	13	TRBJ2-1	few	TRBV6-5	TGTGCCAGCAGTCGGGGGGGCCCTTCCTGGCAGTTCTTC	CASSRGGPSWQFF
TRBD1	20	TRBJ2-1	few	TRBV3-1	TGTGCCAGCAGCCAAGATGGGTGGGAAGTCACAGGGGGCCCATACAATGAGCAGTTCTTC	CASSQDGWEVTGGPYNEQFF
NA	14	TRBJ2-3	few	TRBV27	TGTGCCAGCAGTTTTCTCCACAGCACAGATACGCAGTATTTT	CASSFLHSTDTQYF
NA	15	TRBJ1-1	few	TRBV23-1	TGCGCCAGCAGTCAATCACTAGGGGGGAGTACTGAAGCTTTCTTT	CASSQSLGGSTEAFF
NA	14	TRBJ2-2	few	TRBV7-8	TGTGCCAGCAGCTTAGAGGGGGGCAGCGGGGAGCTGTTTTTT	CASSLEGGSGELFF
NA	10	TRBJ2-7	NA	TRBV29-1	TGCAGCGCTTGGAGGGGCGAGCAGTACTTC	CSAWRGEQYF
TRBD1	14	TRBJ2-7	NA	TRBV7-9	TGTGCCAGCAGCGGGACAGAGAGACTACGAGGGCAGTACTTC	CASSGTERLRGQYF
NA	11	TRBJ1-3	many	TRBV12-3/TRBV12-4	TGTGCCAGCAGCTCTGGAAACACCATATATTTT	CASSSGNTIYF
TRBD2	14	TRBJ2-1	NA	TRBV20-1	TGCAGTGCCAGACTAGCGGGGGACTACAATGAGCAGTTCTTC	CSARLAGDYNEQFF
TRBD1	17	TRBJ1-1	many	TRBV3-1	TGTGCCAGCAGCCAAGATGTGTTACGCAGGGGGGAAACTGAAGCTTTCTTT	CASSQDVLRRGETEAFF
NA	15	TRBJ2-2	NA	TRBV6-2/TRBV6-3	TGTGCCAGCAGTTACGGGGGTATGGACACCGGGGAGCTGTTTTTT	CASSYGGMDTGELFF
NA	16	TRBJ2-2	few	TRBV3-1	TGTGCCAGCAGCCAAGATACGGGGTTCACACCCGGGGAGCTGTTTTTT	CASSQDTGFTPGELFF
TRBD1	16	TRBJ2-1	few	TRBV7-9	TGTGCCAGCAGCTATGAGGGGGCTAGCTCCTACAATGAGCAGTTCTTC	CASSYEGASSYNEQFF
TRBD1	15	TRBJ1-1	few	TRBV5-8	TGTGCCACCTTCCTTCAGGGGCAGGGGGGTACTGAAGCTTTCTTT	CATFLQGQGGTEAFF
TRBD1	15	TRBJ1-5	many	TRBV11-2	TGTGCCAGCAGCTTAGGGCAGGGGGTAGGTCAGCCCCAGCATTTT	CASSLGQGVGQPQHF
NA	11	TRBJ1-2	NA	TRBV9	TGTGCCAGCAGCGTAGCCGGGACATATACCTTC	CASSVAGTYTF
TRBD1	15	TRBJ1-4	NA	TRBV12-3/TRBV12-4	TGTGCCAGCACTTTAGGGACAGGATCTAATGAAAAACTGTTTTTT	CASTLGTGSNEKLFF
NA	12	TRBJ2-1	few	TRBV5-1	TGCGCCAGCCGGAGGGGTTCAGATGAGCAGTTCTTC	CASRRGSDEQFF
NA	16	TRBJ2-3	many	TRBV6-2/TRBV6-3	TGTGCCAGCAGTAACGGGACCTACCGGCGCGCAGATACGCAGTATTTT	CASSNGTYRRADTQYF
TRBD2	14	TRBJ2-1	NA	TRBV6-4	TGTGCCAGCAGTCCACGGGGAGGGTTACATGAGCAGTTCTTC	CASSPRGGLHEQFF
TRBD2	16	TRBJ2-1	many	TRBV7-6	TGTGCCAGCAGCCCCACTAGAGGCGGGGGGGCAGATGAGCAGTTCTTC	CASSPTRGGGADEQFF
NA	16	TRBJ1-1	NA	TRBV7-9	TGTGCCAGCAGCTTGGGAGGGCTGTGGCGGAACACTGAAGCTTTCTTT	CASSLGGLWRNTEAFF